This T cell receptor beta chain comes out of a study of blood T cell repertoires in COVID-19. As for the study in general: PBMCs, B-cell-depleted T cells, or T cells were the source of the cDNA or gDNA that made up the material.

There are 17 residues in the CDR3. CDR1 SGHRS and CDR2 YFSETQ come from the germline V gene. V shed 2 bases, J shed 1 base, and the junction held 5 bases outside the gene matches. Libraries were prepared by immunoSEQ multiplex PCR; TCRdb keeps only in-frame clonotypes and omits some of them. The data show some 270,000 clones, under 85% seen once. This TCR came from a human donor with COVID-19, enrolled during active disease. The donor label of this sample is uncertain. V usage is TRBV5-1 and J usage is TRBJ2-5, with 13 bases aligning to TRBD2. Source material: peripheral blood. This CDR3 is CASSLLAGGGTQETQYF. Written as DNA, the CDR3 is TGCGCCAGCAGCTTACTAGCGGGAGGGGGGACCCAAGAGACCCAGTACTTC.